These 31 T cell receptor beta chains share one sample of origin, sequenced in a study of early T cells in non-severe SARS-CoV-2 infection. TCRdb re-derived calls from the 5' RACE reads in MiXCR, one entry per CDR3 protein. The table shows 80,000 or so distinct CDR3 sequences, with roughly 6% occurring only once. The sequencing input was whole blood. These receptors were obtained from an adult who was a healthcare worker with PCR-confirmed SARS-CoV-2 infection or an uninfected control (not recorded which).

V and J are TRBV29-1 and TRBJ1-2; TRBD1 is a possible D gene (6 bases). Germline loops: CDR1 SQVTM, CDR2 ANQGSEA. The CDR3 covers 12 residues. V gave up 1 base and J gave up 3 bases, with 6 bases separating them. The CDR3 reads CSVEAGDYGYTF. CDR3 coding DNA: TGCAGCGTTGAAGCAGGGGACTATGGCTACACCTTC.

Ten or more counts support this clonotype. The chain combines TRBV29-1 with TRBJ1-2, with D tentatively TRBD1 (6 bases). The CDR3 runs to 11 residues. Trimming took off 6 bases at V and 8 bases at J, with 13 bases between the two ends. CDR1 is SQVTM, CDR2 ANQGSEA, per germline. As DNA, the CDR3 is TGCAGCGTGTCTAAGGGGGACGGCTACACCTTC. It yields the protein CSVSKGDGYTF.

V usage is TRBV2 and J usage is TRBJ2-3; 13 nucleotides match TRBD2. Per germline, CDR1 SNHLY and CDR2 FYNNEI. The CDR3 extends over 16 amino acids. V gave up 3 bases and J gave up 4 bases; unmatched junction bases: 4. The CDR3 DNA follows: TGTGCCAGCAGTGACTGGACTAGCGGGAGACCAGATACGCAGTATTTT. Translating gives CASSDWTSGRPDTQYF.

This clonotype was seen repeatedly, ten times or more. The V and J genes are TRBV20-1 and TRBJ2-7, with TRBD2 matching over 13 bases. V trimming: 6 bases; J trimming: 1 base; junction bases outside the gene matches: 3. Germline assignment: CDR1 DFQATT and CDR2 SNEGSKA (reference sequence). This CDR3 comprises 14 residues. The CDR3 bases are TGCAGTGCCCCGGGACTAGCGGGGTCCTACGAGCAGTACTTC. This codes for CSAPGLAGSYEQYF.

This clonotype has at least ten counts. The rearrangement uses TRBV7-9 and TRBJ2-1, with D uncertain. The germline V gene encodes CDR1 SEHNR and CDR2 FQNEAQ (reference sequence). V gave up 7 bases and J gave up 0 bases, with 10 bases separating them. The CDR3 is 14 amino acids. As DNA, the CDR3 is TGTGCCAGCACCCTTGTGAGCTCCTACAATGAGCAGTTCTTC. Protein: CASTLVSSYNEQFF.

This clonotype was seen at least ten times. The rearrangement links TRBV14 to TRBJ2-4, with D unclear. The germline CDR1 and CDR2 sequences are SGHDN and FVKESK. V lost 3 bases and J 0 bases, leaving 3 bases between the germline ends. The CDR3 contains 13 residues. The CDR3 DNA follows: TGTGCCAGCAGCCACCTAGCCAAAAACATTCAGTACTTC. Its translation: CASSHLAKNIQYF.

This clonotype has at least ten counts. The V call is TRBV4-1, the J call TRBJ2-3; 9 bases line up with TRBD2. V lost 1 base, J lost 1 base, and 9 bases stayed unmatched. The CDR3 sequence is 18 residues long. Per the germline V gene, CDR1 is MGHRA and CDR2 is YSYEKL. The CDR3 is CASSQVGLASGGTDTQYF. CDR3 DNA: TGCGCCAGCAGCCAAGTGGGGCTCGCTAGCGGGGGCACAGATACGCAGTATTTT.

This chain uses TRBV6-1 with TRBJ1-4, with D tentatively TRBD1 (6 bases). The germline V gene has CDR1 MNHNS and CDR2 SASEGT. Trimming stripped 4 bases from V and 10 bases from J, with 19 bases between. The CDR3 sequence is 15 residues long. DNA of the CDR3: TGTGCCAGCAGTGCGCTGTCAGGGGATCGGGTAAAACTGTTTTTT. It yields the protein CASSALSGDRVKLFF.

The V gene is TRBV3-1, the J gene TRBJ2-5; TRBD2 aligns across 7 bases. Germline loops: CDR1 LGHDT, CDR2 YNNKEL (reference sequence). V lost 7 bases, J lost 5 bases, and 10 bases stayed unmatched. The CDR3 length is 14 residues. The CDR3 reads CASNGPGRIETQYF. CDR3 in DNA: TGTGCCAGCAACGGGCCCGGGAGGATTGAGACCCAGTACTTC.

This clonotype was found many times. V gene TRBV7-9 combines with J gene TRBJ2-5, with a possible D match to TRBD1 (6 bases). The germline CDR1 and CDR2 sequences are SEHNR and FQNEAQ (reference sequence). This CDR3 contains 13 residues. Trimming removed 9 bases from V and 2 bases from J, with 13 bases in between. The CDR3 bases are TGTGCCAGTAGGACAGAGGAACAAGAGACCCAGTACTTC. This encodes CASRTEEQETQYF.

The sample holds a few counts of this clonotype. The chain couples TRBV20-1 to TRBJ2-3; no firm D call. Trimming took 0 bases from V and 7 from J, leaving 8 bases between them. Germline assignment: CDR1 DFQATT and CDR2 SNEGSKA (reference sequence). This CDR3 has 12 amino acids. CDR3 DNA sequence: TGCAGTGCTAGAGATCCCCGAAATACGCAGTATTTT. Amino acids: CSARDPRNTQYF.

This clonotype was recorded at least ten times. The genes are TRBV20-1 and TRBJ1-5; D is unresolved. The germline CDR1 and CDR2 sequences are DFQATT and SNEGSKA (reference sequence). The CDR3 is made up of 14 amino acids. Trimming took 1 base from V and 2 from J, leaving 9 bases between them. The DNA for the CDR3 is TGCAGTGCTAGAGTCGGCGTAGGCAATCAGCCCCAGCATTTT. The encoded protein is CSARVGVGNQPQHF.

The genes are TRBV7-2 and TRBJ1-2; weak D call: TRBD1 (5 bases). Trimming stripped 3 bases from V and 4 bases from J, with 9 bases between. Germline V gene sequence: CDR1 SGHTA, CDR2 FQGNSA. CDR3 size: 13 residues. Here the CDR3 reads CASSFKGPYGYTF. The CDR3 region has the DNA TGTGCCAGCAGCTTTAAGGGGCCCTATGGCTACACCTTC. Full variable domain (remainder filled in from reference TRBV7-2 and TRBJ1-2): GAGVSQSPSNKVTEKGKDVELRCDPISGHTALYWYRQSLGQGLEFLIYFQGNSAPDKSGLPSDRFSAERTGGSVSTLTIQRTQQEDSAVYLCASSFKGPYGYTFGSGTRLTVV.

This clonotype has a handful of counts. The gene calls are TRBV29-1 and TRBJ2-3; D might be TRBD2 (5 bases). This CDR3 is 10 amino acids long. Between the trimmed V and J ends, which lost 5 bases and 12 bases, there was a span of 12 bases. CDR1 is SQVTM, CDR2 ANQGSEA, per germline. The CDR3 DNA is TGCAGCGTTACTCACCGGGAACAGTATTTT. It codes for CSVTHREQYF.

This clonotype was recorded many times. The J gene is TRBJ2-2, the V gene TRBV4-3; D not resolved. Germline CDR1 LGHNA, CDR2 YSLEER. CDR3 length: 13 residues. V dropped 10 bases and J dropped 0 bases, with 9 bases sitting between them. CDR3 protein: CATQEANTGELFF. The CDR3 coding sequence is TGCGCCACCCAAGAAGCGAACACCGGGGAGCTGTTTTTT.

This clonotype was picked up many times. This chain connects TRBV10-3 to TRBJ2-5, with no clear D. This CDR3 has 12 amino acids. The V and J ends lost 10 bases and 0 bases respectively, with 9 bases between them. CDR1 ENHRY and CDR2 SYGVKD come from the germline V gene. CDR3 nucleotide sequence: TGTGCCACGTCCGTAAACCAAGAGACCCAGTACTTC. This sequence encodes CATSVNQETQYF.

This clonotype is labeled medium-sized. This chain links TRBV25-1 with TRBJ2-2, with D hard to call. This CDR3 spans 10 amino acids. Germline CDR1 MGHDK, CDR2 SYGVNS. V lost 6 bases and J 7 bases, leaving 3 bases between the germline ends. CDR3 bases: TGTGCCAGCAGGAGCGGGGAGCTGTTTTTT. Its protein is CASRSGELFF. The complete variable domain, with remaining parts taken from reference TRBV25-1 and TRBJ2-2, reads EADIYQTPRYLVIGTGKKITLECSQTMGHDKMYWYQQDPGMELHLIHYSYGVNSTEKGDLSSESTVSRIRTEHFPLTLESARPSHTSQYLCASRSGELFFGEGSRLTVL.

There are a few counts of this clonotype. The V and J genes are TRBV19 and TRBJ2-7, with D possibly called TRBD1 or TRBD2 (5 bases each). The CDR3 covers 15 residues. Germline V lookup: CDR1 LNHDA, CDR2 SQIVND (reference sequence). The V end lost 6 bases, the J end lost 2 bases, and 17 bases lay between the germline ends. DNA of the CDR3: TGTGCCAGTAGATCAGGCGGTGGGGACCCCTACGAGCAGTACTTC. As protein: CASRSGGGDPYEQYF.

At least ten counts were recorded for this clonotype. The chain recombines TRBV20-1 with TRBJ2-4, with unresolved D. The germline CDR1 and CDR2 sequences are DFQATT and SNEGSKA (reference sequence). CDR3 length equals 12 residues. DNA for the CDR3: TGCAGCCTGGAACTAGCCAAAAACATTCAGTACTTC. Translating it yields CSLELAKNIQYF.

This clonotype was found a few times. This chain links TRBV3-2 with TRBJ1-3. TRBV3-2 has pseudogene status. The CDR3 spans 15 residues. The CDR3 here is CASSQDLVSGNTIYF. CDR3 sequence (DNA): TGTGCCAGCAGCCAAGATTTAGTGAGTGGAAACACCATATATTTT.

The chain has TRBV2 and TRBJ2-5; 7 nucleotides agree with TRBD1. Trimming took 1 base from V and 4 from J; bases not matched to a gene: 9. Germline CDR1 is SNHLY and CDR2 is FYNNEI. This CDR3 contains 16 residues. DNA of the CDR3: TGTGCCAGCAGTGAAGGGTCCAGGGGGTGGCCAGAGACCCAGTACTTC. As protein: CASSEGSRGWPETQYF.

This clonotype was picked up a small number of times. The J gene is TRBJ2-1, the V gene TRBV5-1, with 7 bases aligning to TRBD1. Per the germline V gene, CDR1 is SGHRS and CDR2 is YFSETQ. Unmatched junction bases numbered 5, after V lost 3 bases and J lost 5 bases. The CDR3 loop spans 14 amino acids. CDR3 sequence: CASSSDRVHNEQFF. CDR3 sequence (DNA): TGCGCCAGCAGCTCCGACAGGGTCCACAATGAGCAGTTCTTC.

The CDR3 here is CASSFDGSGELFF. As DNA, the CDR3 is TGCGCCAGCAGCTTTGATGGATCGGGGGAGCTGTTTTTT. This chain uses TRBV5-1 with TRBJ2-2; D not certain. Germline V lookup: CDR1 SGHRS, CDR2 YFSETQ. The V end was cut by 2 bases, the J end by 8 bases, with 10 bases between. This CDR3 contains 13 residues.

This clonotype was seen ten or more times. V and J are TRBV29-1 and TRBJ2-7; maybe TRBD2 (6 bases). The ends were cut back, 7 bases at V and 0 bases at J, with 19 bases in the middle. Germline-derived CDR1 and CDR2 are SQVTM and ANQGSEA. The length of the CDR3 is 15 residues. CDR3 sequence: CSAIGSRGSSYEQYF. CDR3 nucleotide sequence: TGCAGCGCCATAGGGTCGCGGGGCAGCTCCTACGAGCAGTACTTC.

This chain links TRBV9 with TRBJ2-5; D is unclear. The V gene's germline CDR1 is SGDLS and CDR2 YYNGEE. With 4 bases removed from V and 5 bases from J, the gap between germline ends came to 9 bases. The CDR3 loop spans 12 amino acids. CDR3 nucleotides: TGTGCCAGCAGCTCCGACGGCGAGACCCAGTACTTC. Translated, it gives CASSSDGETQYF.

This clonotype was detected many times. The chain couples TRBV9 to TRBJ1-4; D gene unclear. CDR3 length: 12 amino acids. Per germline, CDR1 SGDLS and CDR2 YYNGEE. Trimming cost V 7 bases and J 8 bases, with 12 bases left between them. The CDR3 protein is CASPSGREKLFF. The CDR3 nucleotides are TGTGCCAGCCCTTCAGGTCGGGAAAAACTGTTTTTT.

This clonotype was observed a handful of times. The V call is TRBV7-6, the J call TRBJ2-1, with D perhaps matching TRBD2 (5 bases). This CDR3 comprises 16 residues. With 5 bases removed from V and 3 bases from J, the gap between germline ends came to 17 bases. Germline loops: CDR1 SGHVS, CDR2 FNYEAQ. For the CDR3, the DNA is TGTGCCAGCAGCCCCCCCTTAGCGACTAACTACAATGAGCAGTTCTTC. This gives the protein CASSPPLATNYNEQFF. Complete variable domain (other parts from reference TRBV7-6 and TRBJ2-1): GAGVSQSPRYKVTKRGQDVALRCDPISGHVSLYWYRQALGQGPEFLTYFNYEAQQDKSGLPNDRFSAERPEGSISTLTIQRTEQRDSAMYRCASSPPLATNYNEQFFGPGTRLTVL.

This clonotype was counted between two and nine times. V and J are TRBV5-1 and TRBJ1-6; D might be TRBD1 (6 bases). V gave up 3 bases and J gave up 7 bases, with 17 bases separating them. The germline gives CDR1 SGHRS, CDR2 YFSETQ. The CDR3 covers 16 residues. The DNA of the CDR3 is TGCGCCAGCAGCTCCTTGCCGGGGGCGGGGAATTCACCCCTCCACTTT. As protein: CASSSLPGAGNSPLHF.

This clonotype was seen repeatedly, ten times or more. The chain is built from TRBV7-8 and TRBJ2-6, with 7 bases fitting TRBD2. Germline CDR1 is SGHVS and CDR2 is FQNEAQ. CDR3 length: 16 residues. The V segment lost 0 bases and the J segment 2 bases; nucleotides outside the gene matches: 1. The CDR3 loop is CASSLARGAGANVLTF. DNA for the CDR3: TGTGCCAGCAGCTTAGCCCGGGGGGCTGGGGCCAACGTCCTGACTTTC.

This clonotype has more than one count but fewer than ten. The chain couples TRBV6-2 or TRBV6-3 to TRBJ2-3; D gene ambiguous. V gave up 6 bases and J gave up 4 bases, with 14 bases separating them. CDR3 size: 14 residues. The germline CDR1 and CDR2 sequences are MNHEY and SVGEGT. The CDR3 here is CASSPTAFPDTQYF. DNA for the CDR3: TGTGCCAGCAGCCCAACTGCATTTCCAGATACGCAGTATTTT.

The chain joins TRBV5-1 to TRBJ1-5, with D possibly being TRBD1 (6 bases). Germline V CDR1 and CDR2: SGHRS, YFSETQ. V was shortened by 1 base and J by 6 bases, with 8 bases between the two germline ends. The CDR3 has 13 residues. The CDR3 sequence: CASSLTQGQPQHF. CDR3 DNA sequence: TGCGCCAGCAGCTTGACACAGGGTCAGCCCCAGCATTTT.